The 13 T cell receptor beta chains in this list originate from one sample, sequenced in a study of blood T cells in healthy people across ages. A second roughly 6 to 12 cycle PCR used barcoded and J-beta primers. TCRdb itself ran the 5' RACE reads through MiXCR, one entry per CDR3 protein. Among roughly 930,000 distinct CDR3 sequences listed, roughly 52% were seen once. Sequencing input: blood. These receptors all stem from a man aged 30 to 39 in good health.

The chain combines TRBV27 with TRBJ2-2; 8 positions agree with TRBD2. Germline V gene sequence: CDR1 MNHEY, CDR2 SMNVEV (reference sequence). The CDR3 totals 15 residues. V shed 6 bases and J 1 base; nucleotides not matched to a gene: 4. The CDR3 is CASSRGGLNTGELFF. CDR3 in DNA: TGTGCCAGCAGCCGCGGGGGGCTGAACACCGGGGAGCTGTTTTTT.

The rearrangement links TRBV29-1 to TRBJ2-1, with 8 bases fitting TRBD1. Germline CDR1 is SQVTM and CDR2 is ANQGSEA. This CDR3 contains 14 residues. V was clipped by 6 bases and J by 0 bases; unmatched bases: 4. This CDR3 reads CSVDGTGSYNEQFF. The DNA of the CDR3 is TGCAGCGTCGATGGGACAGGCTCCTACAATGAGCAGTTCTTC.

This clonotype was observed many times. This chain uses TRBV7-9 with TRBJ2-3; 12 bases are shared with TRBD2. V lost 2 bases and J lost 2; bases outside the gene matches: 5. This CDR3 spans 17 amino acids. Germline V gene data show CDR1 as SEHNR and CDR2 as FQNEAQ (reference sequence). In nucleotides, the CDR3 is TGTGCCAGCAGCTTAAATGGACTAGCGGGGTTCACAGATACGCAGTATTTT. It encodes CASSLNGLAGFTDTQYF.

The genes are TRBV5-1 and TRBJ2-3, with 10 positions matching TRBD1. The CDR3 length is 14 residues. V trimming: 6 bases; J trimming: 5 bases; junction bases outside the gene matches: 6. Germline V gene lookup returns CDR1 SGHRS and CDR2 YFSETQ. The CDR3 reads CASKGQGMEDTQYF. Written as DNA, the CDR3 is TGCGCCAGCAAGGGACAGGGGATGGAAGATACGCAGTATTTT.

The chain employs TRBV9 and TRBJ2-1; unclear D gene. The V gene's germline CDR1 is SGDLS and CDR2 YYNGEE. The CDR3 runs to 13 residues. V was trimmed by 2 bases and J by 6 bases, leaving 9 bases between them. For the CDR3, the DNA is TGTGCCAGCAGCGTCGACGGACCCAATGAGCAGTTCTTC. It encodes CASSVDGPNEQFF. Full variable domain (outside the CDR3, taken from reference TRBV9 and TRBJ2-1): DSGVTQTPKHLITATGQRVTLRCSPRSGDLSVYWYQQSLDQGLQFLIQYYNGEERAKGNILERFSAQQFPDLHSELNLSSLELGDSALYFCASSVDGPNEQFFGPGTRLTVL.

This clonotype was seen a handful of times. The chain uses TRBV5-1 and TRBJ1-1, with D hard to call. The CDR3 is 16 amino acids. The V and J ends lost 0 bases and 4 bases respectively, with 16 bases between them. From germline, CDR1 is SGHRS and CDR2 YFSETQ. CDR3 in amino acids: CASSLDQRLGSTEAFF. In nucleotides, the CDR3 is TGCGCCAGCAGCTTGGATCAGAGACTAGGGAGCACTGAAGCTTTCTTT. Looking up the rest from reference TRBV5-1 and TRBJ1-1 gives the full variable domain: KAGVTQTPRYLIKTRGQQVTLSCSPISGHRSVSWYQQTPGQGLQFLFEYFSETQRNKGNFPGRFSGRQFSNSRSEMNVSTLELGDSALYLCASSLDQRLGSTEAFFGQGTRLTVV.

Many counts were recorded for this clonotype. The CDR3 nucleotides are TGTGCCAGCAGTGTAAACAATGAGCAGTTCTTC. Its translation: CASSVNNEQFF. The chain employs TRBV2 and TRBJ2-1, with unresolved D. V gave up 4 bases and J gave up 5 bases, with 3 bases separating them. The CDR3 length is 11 residues. Germline assignment: CDR1 SNHLY and CDR2 FYNNEI.

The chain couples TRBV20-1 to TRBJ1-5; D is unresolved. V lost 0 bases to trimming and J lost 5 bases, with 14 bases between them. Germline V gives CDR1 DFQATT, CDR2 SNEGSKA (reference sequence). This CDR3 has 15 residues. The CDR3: CSARDPGRPHQPQHF. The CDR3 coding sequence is TGCAGTGCTAGAGATCCCGGCAGACCCCATCAGCCCCAGCATTTT.

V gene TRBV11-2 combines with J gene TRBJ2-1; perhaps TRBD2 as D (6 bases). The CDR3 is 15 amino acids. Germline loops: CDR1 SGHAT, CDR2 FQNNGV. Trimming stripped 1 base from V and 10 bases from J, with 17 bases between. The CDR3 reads CASSLGRAGGREQFF. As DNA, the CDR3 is TGTGCCAGCAGCTTAGGAAGAGCGGGCGGCAGGGAGCAGTTCTTC.

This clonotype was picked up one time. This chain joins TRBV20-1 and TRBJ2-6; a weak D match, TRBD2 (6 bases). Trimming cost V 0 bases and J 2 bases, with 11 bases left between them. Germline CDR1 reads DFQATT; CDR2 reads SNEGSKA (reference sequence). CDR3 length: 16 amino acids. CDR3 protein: CSARDGRLPGANVLTF. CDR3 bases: TGCAGTGCTAGAGATGGGAGGCTGCCTGGGGCCAACGTCCTGACTTTC.

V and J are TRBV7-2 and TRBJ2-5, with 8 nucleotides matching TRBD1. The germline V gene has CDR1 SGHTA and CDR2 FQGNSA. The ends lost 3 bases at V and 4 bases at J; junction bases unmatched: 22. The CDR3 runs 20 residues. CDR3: CASSFASGSLRQGILETQYF. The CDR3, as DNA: TGTGCCAGCAGCTTTGCCAGTGGTAGCTTGAGACAGGGGATTTTAGAGACCCAGTACTTC.

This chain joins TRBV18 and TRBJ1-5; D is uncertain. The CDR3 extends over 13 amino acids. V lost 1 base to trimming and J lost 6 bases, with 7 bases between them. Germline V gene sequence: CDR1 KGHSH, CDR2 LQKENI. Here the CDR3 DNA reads TGTGCCAGCTCACCACATCTAGGTCAGCCCCAGCATTTT. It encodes CASSPHLGQPQHF.

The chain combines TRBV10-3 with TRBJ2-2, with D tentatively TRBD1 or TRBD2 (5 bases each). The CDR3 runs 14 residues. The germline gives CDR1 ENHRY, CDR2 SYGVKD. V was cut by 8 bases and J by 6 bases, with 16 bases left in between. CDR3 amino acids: CAIGSRGESGELFF. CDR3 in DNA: TGTGCCATCGGGTCGAGGGGTGAGTCCGGGGAGCTGTTTTTT.